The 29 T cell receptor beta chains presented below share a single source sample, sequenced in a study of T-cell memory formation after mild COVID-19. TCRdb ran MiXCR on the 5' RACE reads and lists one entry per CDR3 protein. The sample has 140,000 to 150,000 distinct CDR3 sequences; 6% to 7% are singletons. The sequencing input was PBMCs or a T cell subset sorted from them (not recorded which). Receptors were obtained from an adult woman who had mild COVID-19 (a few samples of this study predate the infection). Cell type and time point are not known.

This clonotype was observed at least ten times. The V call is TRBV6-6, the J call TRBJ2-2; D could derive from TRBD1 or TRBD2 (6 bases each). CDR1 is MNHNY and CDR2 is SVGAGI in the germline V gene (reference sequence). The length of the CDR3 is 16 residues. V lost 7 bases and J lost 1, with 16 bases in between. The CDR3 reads CASNSPEGGNTGELFF. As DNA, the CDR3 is TGTGCCAGCAACTCCCCGGAGGGGGGGAACACCGGGGAGCTGTTTTTT.

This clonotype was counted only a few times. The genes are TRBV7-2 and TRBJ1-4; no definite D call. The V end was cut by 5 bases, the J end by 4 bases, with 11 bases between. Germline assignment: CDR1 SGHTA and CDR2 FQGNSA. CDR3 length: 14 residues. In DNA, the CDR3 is TGTGCCAGCAGCCACTACCGGAATAATGAAAAACTGTTTTTT. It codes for CASSHYRNNEKLFF.

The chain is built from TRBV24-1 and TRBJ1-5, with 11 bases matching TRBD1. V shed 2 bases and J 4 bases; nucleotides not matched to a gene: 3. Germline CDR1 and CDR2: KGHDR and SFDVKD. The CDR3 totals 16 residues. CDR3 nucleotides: TGTGCCACCAGTGATTCTGGGACAGGGGGAAATCAGCCCCAGCATTTT. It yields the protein CATSDSGTGGNQPQHF.

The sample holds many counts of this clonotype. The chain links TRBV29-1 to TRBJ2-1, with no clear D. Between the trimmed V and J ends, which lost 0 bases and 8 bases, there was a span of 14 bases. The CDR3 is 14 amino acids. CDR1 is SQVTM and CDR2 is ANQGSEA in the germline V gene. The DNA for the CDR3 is TGCAGCGTTGAAGATCTCAAGCCCTTGGATGAGCAGTTCTTC. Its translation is CSVEDLKPLDEQFF.

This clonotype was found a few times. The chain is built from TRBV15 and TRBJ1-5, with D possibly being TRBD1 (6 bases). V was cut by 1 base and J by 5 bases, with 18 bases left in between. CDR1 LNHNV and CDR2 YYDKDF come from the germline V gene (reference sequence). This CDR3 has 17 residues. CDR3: CATSRVVIQGRDQPQHF. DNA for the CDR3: TGTGCCACCAGCAGAGTGGTAATCCAGGGGAGGGATCAGCCCCAGCATTTT. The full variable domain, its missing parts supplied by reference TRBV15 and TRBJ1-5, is DAMVIQNPRYQVTQFGKPVTLSCSQTLNHNVMYWYQQKSSQAPKLLFHYYDKDFNNEADTPDNFQSRRPNTSFCFLDIRSPGLGDTAMYLCATSRVVIQGRDQPQHFGDGTRLSIL.

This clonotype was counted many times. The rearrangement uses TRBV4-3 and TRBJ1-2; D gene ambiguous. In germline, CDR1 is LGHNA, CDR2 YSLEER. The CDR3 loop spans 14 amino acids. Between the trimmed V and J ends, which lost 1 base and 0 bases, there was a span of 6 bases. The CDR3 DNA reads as TGCGCCAGCAGCCAAGGTCCAGCTAACTATGGCTACACCTTC. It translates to CASSQGPANYGYTF.

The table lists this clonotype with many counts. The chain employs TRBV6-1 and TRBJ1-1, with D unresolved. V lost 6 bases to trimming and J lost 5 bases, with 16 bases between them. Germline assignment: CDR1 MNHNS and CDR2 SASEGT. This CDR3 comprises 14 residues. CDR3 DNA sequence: TGTGCCAGCAGCACCCTACCGACATTAACTGAAGCTTTCTTT. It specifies CASSTLPTLTEAFF.

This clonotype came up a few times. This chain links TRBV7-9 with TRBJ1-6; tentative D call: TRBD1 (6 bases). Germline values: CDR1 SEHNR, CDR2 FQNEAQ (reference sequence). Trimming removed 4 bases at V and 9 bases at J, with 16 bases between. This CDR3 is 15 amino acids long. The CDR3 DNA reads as TGTGCCAGCAGCTCCCCGACAGGCTTCGGTTCACCCCTCCACTTT. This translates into CASSSPTGFGSPLHF.

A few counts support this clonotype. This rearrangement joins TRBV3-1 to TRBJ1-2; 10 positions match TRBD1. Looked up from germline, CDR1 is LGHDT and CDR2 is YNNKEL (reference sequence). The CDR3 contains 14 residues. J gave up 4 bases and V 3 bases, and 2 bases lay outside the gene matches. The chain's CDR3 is CASSQRTGGYGYTF. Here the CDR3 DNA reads TGTGCCAGCAGCCAGAGGACAGGGGGCTATGGCTACACCTTC.

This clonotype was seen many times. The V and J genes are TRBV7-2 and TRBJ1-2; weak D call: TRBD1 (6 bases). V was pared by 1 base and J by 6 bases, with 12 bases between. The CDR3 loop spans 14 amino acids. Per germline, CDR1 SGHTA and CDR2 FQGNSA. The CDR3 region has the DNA TGTGCCAGCAGCTTAGGCAGGGGAACGAATGGCTACACCTTC. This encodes CASSLGRGTNGYTF.

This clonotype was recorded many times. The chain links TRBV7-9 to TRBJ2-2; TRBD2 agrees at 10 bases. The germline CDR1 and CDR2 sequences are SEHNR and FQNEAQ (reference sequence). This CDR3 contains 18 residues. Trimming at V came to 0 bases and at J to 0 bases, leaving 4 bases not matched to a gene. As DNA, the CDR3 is TGTGCCAGCAGCTTAGCTGGGACTAGCGCTTCGAACACCGGGGAGCTGTTTTTT. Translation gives CASSLAGTSASNTGELFF.

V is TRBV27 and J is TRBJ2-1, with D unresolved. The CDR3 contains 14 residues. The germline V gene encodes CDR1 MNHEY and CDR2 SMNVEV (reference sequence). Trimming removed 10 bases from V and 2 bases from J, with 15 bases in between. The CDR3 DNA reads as TGTGCCATCCAGAAGGGCGCTACCTACAATGAGCAGTTCTTC. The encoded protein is CAIQKGATYNEQFF.

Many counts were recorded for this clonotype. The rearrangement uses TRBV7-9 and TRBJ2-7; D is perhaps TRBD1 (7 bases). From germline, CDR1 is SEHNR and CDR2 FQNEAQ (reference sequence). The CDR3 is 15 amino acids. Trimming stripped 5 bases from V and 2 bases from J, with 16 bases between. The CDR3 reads CASSTVAGQTYEQYF. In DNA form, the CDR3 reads TGTGCCAGCAGCACTGTTGCGGGACAGACCTACGAGCAGTACTTC.

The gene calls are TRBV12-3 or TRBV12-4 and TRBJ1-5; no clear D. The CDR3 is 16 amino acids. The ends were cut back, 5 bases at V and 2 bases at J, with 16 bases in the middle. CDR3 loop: CASSPEGGRRNQPQHF. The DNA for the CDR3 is TGTGCCAGCAGTCCCGAAGGAGGGCGGCGCAATCAGCCCCAGCATTTT.

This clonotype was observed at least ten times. The CDR3 DNA sequence: TGTGCCAGCAGCCACCTAGCGATGGCAGATACGCAGTATTTT. Encoded protein: CASSHLAMADTQYF. The rearrangement uses TRBV9 and TRBJ2-3, with a tentative D call TRBD2 (6 bases). The CDR3 has 14 amino acids. V dropped 4 bases and J dropped 4 bases, with 13 bases sitting between them. Germline V gene lookup returns CDR1 SGDLS and CDR2 YYNGEE.

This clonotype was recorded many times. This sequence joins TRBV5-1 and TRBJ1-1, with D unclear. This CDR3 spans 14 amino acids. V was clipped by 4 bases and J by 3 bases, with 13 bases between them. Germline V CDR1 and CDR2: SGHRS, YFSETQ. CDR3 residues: CASSLLSGHTEAFF. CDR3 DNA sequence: TGCGCCAGCAGCCTGCTCTCGGGCCACACTGAAGCTTTCTTT.

This CDR3 reads CASSMVGNTEAFF. CDR3 coding DNA: TGTGCCAGCTCTATGGTTGGCAACACTGAAGCTTTCTTT. This chain joins TRBV5-6 and TRBJ1-1; no clear D. CDR1 is SGHDT and CDR2 is YYEEEE in the germline V gene. This CDR3 is built from 13 residues. Trimming shortened V by 7 bases and J by 2 bases, and 12 bases separated the two germline ends.

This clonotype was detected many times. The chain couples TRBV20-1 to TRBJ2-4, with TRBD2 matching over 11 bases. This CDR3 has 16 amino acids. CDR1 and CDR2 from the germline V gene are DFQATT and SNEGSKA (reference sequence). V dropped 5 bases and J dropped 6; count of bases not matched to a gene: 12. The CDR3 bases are TGCAGTGCTTCTCTAGCGGGGGGACGACTAGGAAACATTCAGTACTTC. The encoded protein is CSASLAGGRLGNIQYF.

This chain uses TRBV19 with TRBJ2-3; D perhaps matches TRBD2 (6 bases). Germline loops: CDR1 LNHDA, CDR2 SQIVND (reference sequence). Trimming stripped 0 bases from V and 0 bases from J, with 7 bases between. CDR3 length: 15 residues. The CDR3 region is CASSIEGTSTDTQYF. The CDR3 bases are TGTGCCAGTAGTATAGAAGGGACTAGCACAGATACGCAGTATTTT.

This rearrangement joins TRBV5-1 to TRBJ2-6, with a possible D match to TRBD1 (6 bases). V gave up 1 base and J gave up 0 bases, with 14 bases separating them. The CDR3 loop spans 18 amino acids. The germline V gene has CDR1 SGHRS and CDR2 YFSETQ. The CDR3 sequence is CASSLYLTGGSGANVLTF. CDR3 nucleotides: TGCGCCAGCAGCTTGTATCTGACAGGAGGCTCTGGGGCCAACGTCCTGACTTTC.

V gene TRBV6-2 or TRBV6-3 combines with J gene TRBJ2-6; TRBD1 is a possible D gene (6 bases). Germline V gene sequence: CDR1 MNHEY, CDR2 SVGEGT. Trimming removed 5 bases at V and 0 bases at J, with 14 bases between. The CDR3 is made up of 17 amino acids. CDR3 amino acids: CASSRDITNSGANVLTF. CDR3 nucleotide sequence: TGTGCCAGCAGTCGGGACATAACTAACTCTGGGGCCAACGTCCTGACTTTC.

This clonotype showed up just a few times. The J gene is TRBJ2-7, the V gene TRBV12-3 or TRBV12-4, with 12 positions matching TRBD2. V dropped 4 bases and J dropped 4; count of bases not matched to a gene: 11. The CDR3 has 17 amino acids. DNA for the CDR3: TGTGCCAGCAGTTCTCCGGTGCTAGCGGGAGGGAATTACGAGCAGTACTTC. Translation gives CASSSPVLAGGNYEQYF.

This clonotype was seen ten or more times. The CDR3 DNA reads TGCGCCAGCAGCATGCCTGGGCCTGAAGCTTTCTTT. It codes for CASSMPGPEAFF. This sequence joins TRBV5-1 and TRBJ1-1, with unresolved D. This CDR3 has 12 residues. Germline-derived CDR1 and CDR2 are SGHRS and YFSETQ. Between the trimmed V and J ends, which lost 4 bases and 6 bases, there was a span of 10 bases.

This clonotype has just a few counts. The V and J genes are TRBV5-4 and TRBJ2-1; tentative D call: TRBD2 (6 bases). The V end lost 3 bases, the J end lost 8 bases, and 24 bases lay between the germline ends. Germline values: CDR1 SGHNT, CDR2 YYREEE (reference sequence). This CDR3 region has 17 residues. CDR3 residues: CASSSLVGGKSGDEQFF. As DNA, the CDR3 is TGTGCCAGCAGCTCCTTGGTGGGCGGGAAGTCTGGGGATGAGCAGTTCTTC.

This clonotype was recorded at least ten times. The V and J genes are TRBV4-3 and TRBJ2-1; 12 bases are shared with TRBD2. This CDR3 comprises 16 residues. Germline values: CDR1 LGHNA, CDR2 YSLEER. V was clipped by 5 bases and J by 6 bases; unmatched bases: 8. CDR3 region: CASSSRTSGETNEQFF. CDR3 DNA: TGCGCCAGCAGCTCTCGGACTAGCGGGGAAACCAATGAGCAGTTCTTC.

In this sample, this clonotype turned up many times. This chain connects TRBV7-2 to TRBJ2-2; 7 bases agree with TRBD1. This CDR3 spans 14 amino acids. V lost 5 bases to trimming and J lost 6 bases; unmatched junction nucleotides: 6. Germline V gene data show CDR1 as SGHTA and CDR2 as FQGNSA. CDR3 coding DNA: TGTGCCAGCAGCAAGATGACAGGGCCCGGGGAGCTGTTTTTT. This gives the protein CASSKMTGPGELFF.

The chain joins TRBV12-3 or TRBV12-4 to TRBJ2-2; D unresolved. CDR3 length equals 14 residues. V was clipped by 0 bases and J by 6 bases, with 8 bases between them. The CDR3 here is CASSLAILAGELFF. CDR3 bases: TGTGCCAGCAGTTTAGCTATACTCGCCGGGGAGCTGTTTTTT.

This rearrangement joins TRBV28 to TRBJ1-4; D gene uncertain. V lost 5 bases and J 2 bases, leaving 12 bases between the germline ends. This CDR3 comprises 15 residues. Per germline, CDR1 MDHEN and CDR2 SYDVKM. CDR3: CASSLPTGTNEKLFF. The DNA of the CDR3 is TGTGCCAGCAGTCTACCGACGGGTACTAATGAAAAACTGTTTTTT.

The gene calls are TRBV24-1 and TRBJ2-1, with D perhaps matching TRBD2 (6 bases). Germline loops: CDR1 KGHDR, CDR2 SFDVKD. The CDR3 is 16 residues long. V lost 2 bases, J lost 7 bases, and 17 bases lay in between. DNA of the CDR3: TGTGCCACCAGTGATTCGGGGGTTCCAGCAATTAATGAGCAGTTCTTC. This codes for CATSDSGVPAINEQFF.